The 12 T cell receptor beta chains below were found in one sample sequenced in a study of cytomegalovirus exposure and HLA in healthy donors. Use of 60 Vbeta and 13 Jbeta primers characterized the PCR. Data came from immunoSEQ multiplex PCR; TCRdb stores just in-frame clones and leaves some out. The table includes 93,000 or so clones, more than 75% detected once. Source material: PBMCs. All receptors derive from a woman in her late teens or twenties in good health and CMV-seropositive.

The chain combines TRBV20-1 with TRBJ2-7; 9 nucleotides match TRBD2. There are 11 residues in the CDR3. Germline V CDR1 and CDR2: DFQATT, SNEGSKA (reference sequence). V was clipped by 2 bases and J by 10 bases; unmatched bases: 3. This chain's CDR3 is CSARYGTSQYF. The CDR3 bases are TGCAGTGCTAGATACGGGACTAGCCAGTACTTC.

The chain is built from TRBV4-2 and TRBJ2-2; 7 bases fit TRBD2. This CDR3 spans 15 amino acids. The ends lost 1 base at V and 2 bases at J; junction bases unmatched: 1. The germline CDR1 and CDR2 sequences are LGHNA and YNFKEQ. CDR3 region: CASSQGEGNTGELFF. The CDR3 DNA sequence: TGTGCCAGCAGCCAAGGGGAGGGTAACACCGGGGAGCTGTTTTTT.

The chain uses TRBV7-2 and TRBJ1-2; a possible D gene is TRBD1 (6 bases). Germline assignment: CDR1 SGHTA and CDR2 FQGNSA. V was trimmed by 5 bases and J by 5 bases, leaving 18 bases between them. CDR3 size: 15 residues. The CDR3 nucleotides read TGTGCCAGCAGCCAGTCCACGACAGGAAGTTATGGCTACACCTTC. Amino acids: CASSQSTTGSYGYTF.

This clone was seen just once. The chain employs TRBV2 and TRBJ2-5, with 7 positions matching TRBD2. Per germline, CDR1 SNHLY and CDR2 FYNNEI. CDR3 length equals 12 residues. Trimming removed 1 base from V and 9 bases from J; junction bases left unmatched: 2. The CDR3 DNA reads TGTGCCAGCAGTGAAGAGGGAGGGGCCCAGTACTTC. As protein: CASSEEGGAQYF.

The V and J genes are TRBV6-5 and TRBJ2-5; 7 positions match TRBD1. This CDR3 spans 14 amino acids. V lost 6 bases, J lost 1 base, and 5 bases stayed unmatched. The germline V gene encodes CDR1 MNHEY and CDR2 SVGAGI. The CDR3 sequence is CASRRQGFQETQYF. CDR3 coding DNA: TGTGCCAGCAGAAGACAGGGTTTCCAAGAGACCCAGTACTTC.

The chain couples TRBV7-8 to TRBJ2-7; a possible D gene is TRBD2 (6 bases). CDR3 length equals 14 residues. Between the trimmed V and J ends, which lost 6 bases and 1 base, there was a span of 13 bases. The germline V gene has CDR1 SGHVS and CDR2 FQNEAQ. CDR3 nucleotide sequence: TGTGCCAGCAGGGGACGGGGGAAATCCTACGAGCAGTACTTC. Its protein is CASRGRGKSYEQYF.

The rearrangement uses TRBV12-5 and TRBJ2-1; the D gene is possibly TRBD2 (7 bases). The CDR3 has 17 residues. V dropped 0 bases and J dropped 4 bases, with 16 bases sitting between them. Germline CDR1 and CDR2: LGHNT and FRNRAP. The CDR3, as DNA: TGTGCTAGTGGTTTGGTAGTAGCGCGGGGGCCTTACAATGAGCAGTTCTTC. This sequence encodes CASGLVVARGPYNEQFF.

The V gene is TRBV6-5, the J gene TRBJ2-5; 7 nucleotides match TRBD1. TRBJ2-7 matches the DNA end more closely, so the J call is doubtful. CDR1 and CDR2 (germline): MNHEY, SVGAGI. There are 14 residues in the CDR3. The CDR3 DNA sequence: TGTGCCAGCAGTTACGGGACAGAAACCTACGAGCAGTACTTC. This translates into CASSYGTETYEQYF.

The J gene is TRBJ2-7, the V gene TRBV28, with 10 positions matching TRBD1. This CDR3 has 15 residues. Germline V gene sequence: CDR1 MDHEN, CDR2 SYDVKM. With 6 bases clipped from V and 2 bases from J, the junction kept 7 bases outside the gene matches. The CDR3 sequence: CASRTGTGVTYEQYF. In nucleotides, the CDR3 is TGTGCCAGCAGGACCGGGACAGGGGTGACCTACGAGCAGTACTTC.

The rearrangement uses TRBV4-1 and TRBJ1-2, with 8 positions matching TRBD1. The CDR3 sequence is 16 residues long. Germline V gene sequence: CDR1 MGHRA, CDR2 YSYEKL. V dropped 3 bases and J dropped 3; count of bases not matched to a gene: 9. The CDR3 region has the DNA TGCGCCAGCAGCCAGGCTACCAGGGGGCGGTACTATGGCTACACCTTC. Amino acids: CASSQATRGRYYGYTF.

The chain links TRBV5-1 to TRBJ1-5; no clear D. Germline V CDR1 and CDR2: SGHRS, YFSETQ. V lost 0 bases and J lost 0, with 7 bases in between. The CDR3 has 15 amino acids. The CDR3, as DNA: TGCGCCAGCAGCTTGGGGGGAGATAGCAATCAGCCCCAGCATTTT. This codes for CASSLGGDSNQPQHF.

The chain carries TRBV7-8 and TRBJ2-2; 7 bases align to TRBD2. The CDR3 spans 17 residues. The V and J ends lost 6 bases and 5 bases, in that order; junction bases with no gene match: 15. Germline CDR1 reads SGHVS; CDR2 reads FQNEAQ. The DNA for the CDR3 is TGTGCCAGCAGTTCCCCAGCGGGGAAGACGTGGACCGGGGAGCTGTTTTTT. It codes for CASSSPAGKTWTGELFF.